The subject of this entry is one TCR beta chain. Its specificity is not known. Sorted-subset replicate PCRs used 200 ng DNA, approximately 33,000 T cell genomes. Sequenced by immunoSEQ multiplex PCR; TCRdb stores in-frame clones only, minus some. The sample contains some 2 million clones, approximately 94% of which appear only once. As defined, naive CD8 cells were CD45RO-negative and positively selected for CCR7, with terminally differentiated effector memory CD45RA+ cells excluded. The data belong to a study of shared clonotypes between healthy human individuals. Germline CDR1 reads SGHVS; CDR2 reads FQNEAQ. The length of the CDR3 is 13 residues. Deletions cut 5 bases from V and 1 base from J, with 7 bases between. Findings and caveats of the study: Though the depth was large, rarefaction showed that sorted-subset sequencing was incomplete.

The sample was naive CD8+ T cells sorted from blood. The sequence derives from a man aged 18-30 years in good health. The chain is built from TRBV7-8 and TRBJ2-3; D unclear. The CDR3 coding sequence is TGTGCCAGCAGCAGTACGGGCACAGATACGCAGTATTTT. Translated: CASSSTGTDTQYF.